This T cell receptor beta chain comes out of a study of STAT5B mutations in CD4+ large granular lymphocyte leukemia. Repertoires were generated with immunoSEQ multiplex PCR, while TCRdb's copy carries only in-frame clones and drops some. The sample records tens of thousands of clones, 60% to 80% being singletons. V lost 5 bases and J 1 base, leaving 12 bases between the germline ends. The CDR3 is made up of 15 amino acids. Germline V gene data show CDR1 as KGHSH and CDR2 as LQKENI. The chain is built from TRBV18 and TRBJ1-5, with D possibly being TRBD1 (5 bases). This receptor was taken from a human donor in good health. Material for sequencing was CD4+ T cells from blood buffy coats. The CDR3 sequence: CASSRDRTSNQPQHF. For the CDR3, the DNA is TGTGCCAGCTCAAGAGACAGAACAAGCAATCAGCCCCAGCATTTT.